This entry describes one T cell receptor (beta chain). This entry is derived from a study of blood T cell repertoires in COVID-19. Germline V gene sequence: CDR1 KGHSH, CDR2 LQKENI. The germline V and J ends were trimmed by 2 bases and 2 bases, with 7 bases remaining between them. This CDR3 region has 14 residues. The assay was immunoSEQ multiplex PCR, and TCRdb's table has in-frame clones only and misses some. The data hold some 120,000 clones, with around 90% observed a single time. The chain links TRBV18 to TRBJ1-5; D might be TRBD1 (5 bases). The sequence was obtained from a man in his sixties with COVID-19, enrolled during active disease. Sequencing was done on a sample of peripheral blood. The CDR3 reads CASSPGAGNQPQHF. The CDR3 DNA follows: TGTGCCAGCTCACCAGGGGCGGGCAATCAGCCCCAGCATTTT.